The source of this T cell receptor beta chain is a study of CD4 T cells in relation to SARS-CoV-2 and coronaviruses. The V end was cut by 9 bases, the J end by 3 bases, with 12 bases between. CDR3 size: 13 residues. The germline V gene encodes CDR1 MNHEY and CDR2 SMNVEV (reference sequence). The unexposed donors gave CD4+ T cells in about 2010-2019, prior to COVID-19. CD4+ T cells were isolated from the cells after 10 days of culture. The method was immunoSEQ multiplex PCR; TCRdb's version includes in-frame clones alone and lacks a portion of them. Of 25,000 to 30,000 clones listed, roughly 69% are singletons. A note on this clone: The antigen remains unidentified.

The gene calls are TRBV27 and TRBJ1-5; D might be TRBD1 (5 bases). Sequenced material: CD4+ T cells from PBMCs, cultured in vitro. This clonotype was sampled from a human donor in good health. Here the CDR3 reads CASSPGYNQPQHF. CDR3 DNA: TGTGCCAGTTCACCAGGGTACAATCAGCCCCAGCATTTT.